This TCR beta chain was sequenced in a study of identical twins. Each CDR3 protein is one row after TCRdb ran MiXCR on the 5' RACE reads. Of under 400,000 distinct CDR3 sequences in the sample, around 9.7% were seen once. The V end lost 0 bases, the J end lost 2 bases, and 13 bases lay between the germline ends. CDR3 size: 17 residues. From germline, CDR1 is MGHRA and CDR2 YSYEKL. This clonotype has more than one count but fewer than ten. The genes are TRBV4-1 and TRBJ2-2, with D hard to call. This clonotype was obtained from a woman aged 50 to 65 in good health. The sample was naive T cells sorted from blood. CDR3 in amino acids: CASSQEGSPPNTGELFF. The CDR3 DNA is TGCGCCAGCAGCCAAGAAGGATCACCCCCTAACACCGGGGAGCTGTTTTTT.